This T cell receptor (beta chain) was retrieved from a study of T cells in Graves' hyperthyroidism and ophthalmopathy. About the study: Peripheral blood was acquired at first diagnosis, ahead of any therapy whatsoever.

Amplified TCR beta CDR3 regions derived from RNA transcripts. The TCR CDR3 first-round RT-PCR relied on the HTBI primer set. Each CDR3 protein is one row after TCRdb ran MiXCR on the multiplex PCR reads. The sample yields 350,000 or so distinct CDR3 sequences, around 20% seen once. The CDR3 is made up of 15 amino acids. V dropped 3 bases and J dropped 5; count of bases not matched to a gene: 4. Germline loops: CDR1 SGHTA, CDR2 FQGNSA. PBMCs came from more than 9 ml fresh peripheral blood. This clonotype showed up many times. Its cognate antigen is unknown. Study observations and caveats: Researchers report that a 13 V-J model separated ophthalmopathy from stable hyperthyroidism.

J is TRBJ2-3 and V is TRBV7-2; TRBD2 matches 11 bases. The sequenced sample was blood. The TCR was taken from a woman aged 45 to 65 with Graves' hyperthyroidism. In DNA form, the CDR3 reads TGTGCCAGCAGCTTGCGCCTAGCGGGAGGAGATACGCAGTATTTT. Translated, it gives CASSLRLAGGDTQYF.